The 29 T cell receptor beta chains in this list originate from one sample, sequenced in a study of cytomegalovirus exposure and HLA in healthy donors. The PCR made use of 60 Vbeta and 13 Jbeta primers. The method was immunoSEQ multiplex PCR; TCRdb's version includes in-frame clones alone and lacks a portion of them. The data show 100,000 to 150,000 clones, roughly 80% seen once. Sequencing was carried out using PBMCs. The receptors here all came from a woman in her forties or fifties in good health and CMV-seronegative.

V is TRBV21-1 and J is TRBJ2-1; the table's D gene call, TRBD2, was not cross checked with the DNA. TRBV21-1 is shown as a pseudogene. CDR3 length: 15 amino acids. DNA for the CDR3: TGTGCCAGCAGCAGAGAACCGGGACTGAGCAATGAGCAGTTCTTC. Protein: CASSREPGLSNEQFF.

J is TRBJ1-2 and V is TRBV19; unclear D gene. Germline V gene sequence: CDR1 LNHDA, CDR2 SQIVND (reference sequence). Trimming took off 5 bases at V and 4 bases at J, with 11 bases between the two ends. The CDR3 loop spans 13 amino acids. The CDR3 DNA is TGTGCCAGTAGTGGTACTGGTAGCTATGGCTACACCTTC. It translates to CASSGTGSYGYTF.

CDR3: CASSEGQGYGYTF. CDR3 nucleotide sequence: TGTGCCAGCAGTGAAGGACAGGGATATGGCTACACCTTC. The V call is TRBV28, the J call TRBJ1-2, with 8 positions matching TRBD1. Unmatched junction bases numbered 4, after V lost 5 bases and J lost 5 bases. CDR1 and CDR2 from the germline V gene are MDHEN and SYDVKM. This CDR3 spans 13 amino acids.

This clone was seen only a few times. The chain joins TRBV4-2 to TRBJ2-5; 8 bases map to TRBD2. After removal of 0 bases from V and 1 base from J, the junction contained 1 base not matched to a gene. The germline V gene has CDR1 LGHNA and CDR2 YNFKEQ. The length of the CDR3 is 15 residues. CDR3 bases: TGTGCCAGCAGCCAAGATCGGGAGGGCCAAGAGACCCAGTACTTC. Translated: CASSQDREGQETQYF.

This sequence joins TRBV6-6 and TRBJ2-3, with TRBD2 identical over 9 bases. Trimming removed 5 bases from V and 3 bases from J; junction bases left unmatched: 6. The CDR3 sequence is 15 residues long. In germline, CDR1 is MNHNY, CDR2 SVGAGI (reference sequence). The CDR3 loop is CASSTLAGATDTQYF. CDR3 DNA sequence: TGTGCCAGCAGTACGTTAGCGGGAGCGACAGATACGCAGTATTTT.

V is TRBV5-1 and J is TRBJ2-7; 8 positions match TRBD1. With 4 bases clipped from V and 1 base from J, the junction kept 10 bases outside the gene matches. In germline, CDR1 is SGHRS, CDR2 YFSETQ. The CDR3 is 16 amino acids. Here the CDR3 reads CASSLDLGQASYEQYF. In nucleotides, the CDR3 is TGCGCCAGCAGCCTGGACTTGGGACAGGCTTCCTACGAGCAGTACTTC.

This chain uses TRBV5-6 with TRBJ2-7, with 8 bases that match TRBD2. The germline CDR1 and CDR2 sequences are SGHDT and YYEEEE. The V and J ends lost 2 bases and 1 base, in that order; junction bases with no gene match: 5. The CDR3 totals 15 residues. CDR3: CASSFLLAGSYEQYF. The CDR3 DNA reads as TGTGCCAGCAGCTTTCTCTTAGCGGGATCCTACGAGCAGTACTTC.

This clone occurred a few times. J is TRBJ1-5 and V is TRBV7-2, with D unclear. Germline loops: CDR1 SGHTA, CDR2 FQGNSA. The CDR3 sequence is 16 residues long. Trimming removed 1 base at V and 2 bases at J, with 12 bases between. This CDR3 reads CASSLVAGMGNQPQHF. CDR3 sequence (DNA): TGTGCCAGCAGCTTAGTAGCGGGGATGGGCAATCAGCCCCAGCATTTT.

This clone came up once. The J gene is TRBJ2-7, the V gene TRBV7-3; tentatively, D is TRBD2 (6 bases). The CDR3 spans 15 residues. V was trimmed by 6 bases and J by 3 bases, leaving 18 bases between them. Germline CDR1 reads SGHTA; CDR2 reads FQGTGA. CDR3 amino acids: CASRLAENRVYEQYF. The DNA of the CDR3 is TGTGCCAGCAGGTTAGCGGAGAACCGAGTCTACGAGCAGTACTTC.

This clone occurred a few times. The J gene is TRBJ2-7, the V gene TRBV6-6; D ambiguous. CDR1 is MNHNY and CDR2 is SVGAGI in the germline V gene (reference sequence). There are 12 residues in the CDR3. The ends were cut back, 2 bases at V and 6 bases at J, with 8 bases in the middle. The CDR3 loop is CASSYTNSEQYF. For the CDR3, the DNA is TGTGCCAGCAGTTACACTAATTCCGAGCAGTACTTC.

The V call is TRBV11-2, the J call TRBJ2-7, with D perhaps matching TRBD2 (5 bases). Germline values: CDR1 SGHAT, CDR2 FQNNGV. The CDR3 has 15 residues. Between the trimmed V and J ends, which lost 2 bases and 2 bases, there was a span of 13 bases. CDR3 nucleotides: TGTGCCAGCAGCTTACGCGGAGGCGAGACCTACGAGCAGTACTTC. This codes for CASSLRGGETYEQYF.

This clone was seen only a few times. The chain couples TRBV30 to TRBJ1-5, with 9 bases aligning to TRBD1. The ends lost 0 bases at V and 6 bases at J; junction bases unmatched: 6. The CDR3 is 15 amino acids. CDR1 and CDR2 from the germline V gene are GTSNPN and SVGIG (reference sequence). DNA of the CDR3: TGTGCCTGGAGTGTACTCGGACAGGGGAGTCAGCCCCAGCATTTT. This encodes CAWSVLGQGSQPQHF.

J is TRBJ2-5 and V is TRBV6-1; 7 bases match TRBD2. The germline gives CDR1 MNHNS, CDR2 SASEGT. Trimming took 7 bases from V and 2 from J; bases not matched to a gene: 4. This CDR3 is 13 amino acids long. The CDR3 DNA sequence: TGTGCCAGCACTCCTAGCGGTCAAGAGACCCAGTACTTC. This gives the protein CASTPSGQETQYF.

This chain's CDR3 is CASSSSGSPQETQYF. The CDR3 region has the DNA TGTGCCAGCAGCTCTAGCGGGAGCCCTCAAGAGACCCAGTACTTC. This chain joins TRBV7-3 and TRBJ2-5, with TRBD2 identical over 10 bases. This CDR3 spans 15 amino acids. Trimming took 4 bases from V and 2 from J; bases not matched to a gene: 4. Germline CDR1 is SGHTA and CDR2 is FQGTGA.

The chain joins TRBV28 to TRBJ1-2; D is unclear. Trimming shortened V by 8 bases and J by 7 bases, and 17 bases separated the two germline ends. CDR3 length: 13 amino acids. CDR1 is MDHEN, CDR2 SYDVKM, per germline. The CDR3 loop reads CASQRPGGGGYTF. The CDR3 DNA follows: TGTGCCAGCCAGAGGCCCGGCGGAGGTGGCTACACCTTC.

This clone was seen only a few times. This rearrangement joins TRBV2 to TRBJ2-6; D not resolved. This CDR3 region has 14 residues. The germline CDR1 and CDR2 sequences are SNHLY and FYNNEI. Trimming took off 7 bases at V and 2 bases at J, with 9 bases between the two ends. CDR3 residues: CASTRDPGANVLTF. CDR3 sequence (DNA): TGTGCCAGCACACGAGATCCTGGGGCCAACGTCCTGACTTTC.

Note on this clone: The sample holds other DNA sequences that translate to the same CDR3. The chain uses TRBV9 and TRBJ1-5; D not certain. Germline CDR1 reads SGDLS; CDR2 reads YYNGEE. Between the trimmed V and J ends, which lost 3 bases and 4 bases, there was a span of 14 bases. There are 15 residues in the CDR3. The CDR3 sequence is CASSAGGSGNQPQHF. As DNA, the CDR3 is TGTGCCAGCAGCGCAGGAGGCTCGGGAAATCAGCCCCAGCATTTT.

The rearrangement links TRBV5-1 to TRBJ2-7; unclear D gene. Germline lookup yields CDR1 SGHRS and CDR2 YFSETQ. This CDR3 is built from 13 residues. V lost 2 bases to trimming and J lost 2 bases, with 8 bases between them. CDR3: CASSFDRAYEQYF. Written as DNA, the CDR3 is TGCGCCAGCAGCTTCGATCGAGCCTACGAGCAGTACTTC.

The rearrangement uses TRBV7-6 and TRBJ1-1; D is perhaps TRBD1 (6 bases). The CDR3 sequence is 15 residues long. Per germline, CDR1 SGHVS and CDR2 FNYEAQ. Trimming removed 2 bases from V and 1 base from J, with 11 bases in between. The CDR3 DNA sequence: TGTGCCAGCAGCTTATACCAGGGGACGAACACTGAAGCTTTCTTT. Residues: CASSLYQGTNTEAFF.

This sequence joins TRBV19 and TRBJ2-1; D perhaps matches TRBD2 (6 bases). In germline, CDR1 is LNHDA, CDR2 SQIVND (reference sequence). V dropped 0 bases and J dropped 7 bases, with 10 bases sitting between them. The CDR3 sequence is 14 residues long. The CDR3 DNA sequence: TGTGCCAGTAGTATAGATCTGGAGGGAAATGAGCAGTTCTTC. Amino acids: CASSIDLEGNEQFF.

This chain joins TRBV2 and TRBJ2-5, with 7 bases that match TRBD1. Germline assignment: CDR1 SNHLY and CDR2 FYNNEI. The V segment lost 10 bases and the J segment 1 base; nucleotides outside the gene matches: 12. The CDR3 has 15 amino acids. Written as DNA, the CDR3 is TGTGCCATCAATCCTAGGGGGACAGTCCAAGAGACCCAGTACTTC. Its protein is CAINPRGTVQETQYF.

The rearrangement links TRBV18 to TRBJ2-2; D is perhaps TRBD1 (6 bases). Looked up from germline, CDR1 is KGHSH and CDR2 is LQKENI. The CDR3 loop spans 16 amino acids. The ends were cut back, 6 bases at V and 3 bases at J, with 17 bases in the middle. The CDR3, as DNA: TGTGCCAGCTCCCTCGGTGGGGGCGCGGACACCGGGGAGCTGTTTTTT. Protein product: CASSLGGGADTGELFF.

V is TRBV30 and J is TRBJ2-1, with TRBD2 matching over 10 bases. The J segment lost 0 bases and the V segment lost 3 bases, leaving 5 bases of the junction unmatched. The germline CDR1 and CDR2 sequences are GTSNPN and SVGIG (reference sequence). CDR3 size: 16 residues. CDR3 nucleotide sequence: TGTGCCTGGAGCCGGACTAGCGGACGCTCCTACAATGAGCAGTTCTTC. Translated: CAWSRTSGRSYNEQFF.

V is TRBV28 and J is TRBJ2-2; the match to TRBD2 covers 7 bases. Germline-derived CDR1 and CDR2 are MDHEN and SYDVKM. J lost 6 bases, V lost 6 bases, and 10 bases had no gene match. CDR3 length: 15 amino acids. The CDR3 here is CASSQKRGLPGELFF. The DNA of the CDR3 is TGTGCCAGCAGCCAAAAGCGGGGCCTGCCCGGGGAGCTGTTTTTT.

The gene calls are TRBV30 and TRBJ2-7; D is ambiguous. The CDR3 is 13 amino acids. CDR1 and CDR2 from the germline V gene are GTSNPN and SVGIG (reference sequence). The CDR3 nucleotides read TGTGTTTTCAAGCAGAAGGCGGCATACGAGCAGTACTTC. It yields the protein CVFKQKAAYEQYF. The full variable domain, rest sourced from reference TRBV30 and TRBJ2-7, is SQTIHQWPATLVQPVGSPLSLECTVEGTSNPNLYWYRQAAGRGLQLLFYSVGIGQISSEVPQNLSASRPQDRQFILSSKKLLLSDSGFYLCVFKQKAAYEQYFGPGTRLTVT.

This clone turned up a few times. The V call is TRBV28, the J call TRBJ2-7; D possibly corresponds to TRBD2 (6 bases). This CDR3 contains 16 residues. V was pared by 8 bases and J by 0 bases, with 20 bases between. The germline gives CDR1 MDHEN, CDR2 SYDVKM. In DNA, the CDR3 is TGTGCCAGCTTCCCGATGGGGACTCTTGTCTCCTACGAGCAGTACTTC. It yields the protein CASFPMGTLVSYEQYF.

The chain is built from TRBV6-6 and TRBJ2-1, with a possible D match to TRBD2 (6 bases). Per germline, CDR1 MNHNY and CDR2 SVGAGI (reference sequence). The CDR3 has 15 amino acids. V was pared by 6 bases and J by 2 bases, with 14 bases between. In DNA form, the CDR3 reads TGTGCCAGCAGAATGGGGGGAGCAGCCTACAATGAGCAGTTCTTC. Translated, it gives CASRMGGAAYNEQFF.

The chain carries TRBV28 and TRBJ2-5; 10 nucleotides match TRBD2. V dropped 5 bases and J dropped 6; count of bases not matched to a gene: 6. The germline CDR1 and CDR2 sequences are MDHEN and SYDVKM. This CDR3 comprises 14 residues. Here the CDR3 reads CASSPSGSLQTQYF. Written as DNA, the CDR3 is TGTGCCAGCAGTCCTAGCGGGAGCCTGCAGACCCAGTACTTC.

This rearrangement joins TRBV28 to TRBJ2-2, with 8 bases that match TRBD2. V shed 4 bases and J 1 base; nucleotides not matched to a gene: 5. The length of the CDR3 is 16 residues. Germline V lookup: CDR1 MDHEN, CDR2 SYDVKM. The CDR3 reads CASSYPAGGNTGELFF. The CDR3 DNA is TGTGCCAGCAGTTACCCCGCGGGAGGGAACACCGGGGAGCTGTTTTTT.